These T cell receptor beta chains were read from a single sample in a study of T cell changes during pregnancy in multiple sclerosis. Sequencing was performed with immunoSEQ multiplex PCR; in TCRdb, only in-frame clones are kept and a portion is missing. Here the sample spans under 120,000 clones, approximately 89% being singletons. Material: peripheral blood, obtained after pregnancy. All receptors come from a female donor with multiple sclerosis, enrolled in a pregnancy study. Both conserved end residues are part of each CDR3. A D gene is named only where the DNA matches it firmly. Rows give clone size only sometimes, using once, few, many, or a class for an expanded clone.

d_call	j_call	clone_size	v_call	cdr3_nt	cdr3_aa
-	TRBJ2-7	-	TRBV6-5	TGTGCCAGCAGTTACGTGGAGGGCTCCTACGAGCAGTACTTC	CASSYVEGSYEQYF
TRBD1	TRBJ1-1	-	TRBV7-6	TGTGCCAGCAGCTTATGGGACAGCCAGCCTCCGAACACTGAAGCTTTCTTT	CASSLWDSQPPNTEAFF
-	TRBJ1-1	few	TRBV10-1	TGCGCCAGCAGGCGGGGGATTGGGACTGAAGCTTTCTTT	CASRRGIGTEAFF
TRBD1	TRBJ2-7	-	TRBV29-1	TGCAGCGTTGAAGGAGGGGGCCGCGAGCAGTACTTC	CSVEGGGREQYF
TRBD1	TRBJ1-2	-	TRBV6-5	TGTGCCATTTCGACAGGGGGTAACTATGGCTACACCTTC	CAISTGGNYGYTF
-	TRBJ1-4	once	TRBV7-9	TGTGCCAGCAGCCGGTCCACTAATGAAAAACTGTTTTTT	CASSRSTNEKLFF
TRBD1	TRBJ2-5	-	TRBV20-1	TGCAGTGCGTGGACAGGAGAGACCCAGTACTTC	CSAWTGETQYF
-	TRBJ2-5	-	TRBV5-1	TGCGCCAGCAGCCCCGAACCACTAGTCATATCCCAAGAGACCCAGTACTTC	CASSPEPLVISQETQYF
TRBD1	TRBJ2-7	-	TRBV4-1	TGCGCCAGCAGCCAAGATCAGGGGGCGGTGTCCTACGAGCAGTACTTC	CASSQDQGAVSYEQYF
-	TRBJ1-1	few	TRBV4-1	TGCGCCAGCAGCCAAGATGGAGGCACTGAAGCTTTCTTT	CASSQDGGTEAFF
TRBD1	TRBJ1-4	-	TRBV25-1	TGTGCGACAGGGGCGACTAATGAAAAACTGTTTTTT	CATGATNEKLFF
TRBD1	TRBJ1-2	-	TRBV30	TGTGCCTGGAGTGAGCCGGGACAGGCTAACTATGGCTACACCTTC	CAWSEPGQANYGYTF
-	TRBJ2-3	few	TRBV6-4	TGTGCCAGCAGTGTACGGGGGACCCTAACAGATACGCAGTATTTT	CASSVRGTLTDTQYF
-	TRBJ2-5	-	TRBV7-8	TGTGCCAGCAGCGTCGGACAGCAAGAGACCCAGTACTTC	CASSVGQQETQYF
-	TRBJ1-6	-	TRBV21-1	TGTGCCACCTATGGGGCGGGGACAGGGAAAGATCCACCCCTCCACTTT	CATYGAGTGKDPPLHF
-	TRBJ1-5	-	TRBV7-2	TGTGCCAGCAGTCCCGAGGGTTTACATAGCAATCAGCCCCAGCATTTT	CASSPEGLHSNQPQHF
TRBD2	TRBJ2-1	-	TRBV5-1	TGCGCCAGCAGCTTGAGCCTAGCGGGAGGCCTTGGCAATGAGCAGTTCTTC	CASSLSLAGGLGNEQFF
-	TRBJ1-1	-	TRBV7-8	TGTGCCAGCAGCTCGGGGACTGAAGCTTTCTTT	CASSSGTEAFF
TRBD1	TRBJ2-5	-	TRBV4-1	TGCGCCAGCAGCCCAGGAGCAGGGGGCACAGAGACCCAGTACTTC	CASSPGAGGTETQYF
-	TRBJ1-2	-	TRBV7-9	TGTGCCAGCAGCCAGCCAGGGGTTCCTAACTATGGCTACACCTTC	CASSQPGVPNYGYTF
-	TRBJ1-1	-	TRBV28	TGTGCCAGCAGTTTAAGGGGTGAAGCTTTCTTT	CASSLRGEAFF
TRBD2	TRBJ2-3	-	TRBV9	TGTGCCAGCAGCGTCAGCGGGGGGGCGGGCACAGATACGCAGTATTTT	CASSVSGGAGTDTQYF
-	TRBJ1-1	-	TRBV27	TGTGCCAGCAGTTTCTACGGGGGGCAAGTAGCTTTCTTT	CASSFYGGQVAFF
TRBD1	TRBJ1-2	-	TRBV6-5	TGTGCCAGCAGTTACAGGGACAGGGAAGGCTACACCTTC	CASSYRDREGYTF
TRBD1	TRBJ2-1	-	TRBV6-5	TGTGCCAGCAGTTACGGACAGGGAAACAATGAGCAGTTCTTC	CASSYGQGNNEQFF
-	TRBJ1-5	-	TRBV15	TGTGCCACCAGCACCCTATTGGGCGATCAGCCCCAGCATTTT	CATSTLLGDQPQHF
TRBD2	TRBJ2-5	-	TRBV14	TGTGCCAGCAGCCAAGAGGGACTAGCAGAGTACCAAGAGACCCAGTACTTC	CASSQEGLAEYQETQYF
-	TRBJ2-1	-	TRBV9	TGTGCCAGCAGCGTAGGAGGGGGTGCCTACAATGAGCAGTTCTTC	CASSVGGGAYNEQFF
-	TRBJ1-2	-	TRBV19	TGTGCCAGTACCACATCGTCCTCTAACTATGGCTACACCTTC	CASTTSSSNYGYTF
-	TRBJ2-7	-	TRBV7-2	TGTGCCAGCAGCTTAGTATTCGACCCGACAGCATACGAGCAGTACTTC	CASSLVFDPTAYEQYF
TRBD2	TRBJ2-3	-	TRBV5-1	TGCGCCAGCAGCTTGCCGGGGGGAGATACGCAGTATTTT	CASSLPGGDTQYF